The 13 T cell receptor beta chains reported below all come from one sample, sequenced in a study of T cells in Graves' hyperthyroidism and ophthalmopathy. Researchers took RNA transcripts and amplified the TCR beta CDR3 regions from them. The TCR CDR3 first-round RT-PCR relied on the HTBI primer set. MiXCR, applied by TCRdb to the multiplex PCR reads, yields one record per CDR3 protein. The sample records around 690,000 distinct CDR3 sequences, approximately 15% being singletons. Material: blood. The receptors originated from a middle-aged man with Graves' hyperthyroidism.

This clonotype was recorded many times. V gene TRBV12-3 or TRBV12-4 combines with J gene TRBJ2-7; D is perhaps TRBD2 (5 bases). The CDR3 runs to 16 residues. Trimming pared 3 bases from V and 2 bases from J, leaving 17 bases between. The CDR3 reads CASSFLKWQRAYEQYF. As DNA, the CDR3 is TGTGCCAGCAGTTTCCTCAAGTGGCAGAGGGCCTACGAGCAGTACTTC.

This clonotype was found a few times. The V call is TRBV27, the J call TRBJ1-2, with D unclear. Deletions cut 10 bases from V and 4 bases from J, with 10 bases between. The CDR3 is 11 amino acids. From germline, CDR1 is MNHEY and CDR2 SMNVEV (reference sequence). The CDR3 sequence is CAIWSTYGYTF. CDR3 nucleotides: TGTGCCATCTGGAGTACCTATGGCTACACCTTC.

The table lists this clonotype with many counts. This chain connects TRBV2 to TRBJ2-5; possible D gene TRBD2, 6 bases. The V gene's germline CDR1 is SNHLY and CDR2 FYNNEI. There are 14 residues in the CDR3. V was trimmed by 7 bases and J by 6 bases, leaving 18 bases between them. CDR3 sequence: CASTVGGAEQTQYF. The CDR3 DNA follows: TGTGCCAGCACCGTGGGAGGCGCGGAGCAGACCCAGTACTTC.

This chain links TRBV9 with TRBJ1-5; 7 nucleotides line up with TRBD1. Germline trimming cut 2 bases from V and 3 bases from J; bases unmatched to any gene: 2. The CDR3 sequence is 14 residues long. Germline CDR1 is SGDLS and CDR2 is YYNGEE. The CDR3 here is CASSVTGNNQPQHF. CDR3 nucleotides: TGTGCCAGCAGCGTGACAGGGAACAATCAGCCCCAGCATTTT.

This rearrangement joins TRBV6-6 to TRBJ2-7; 11 bases are shared with TRBD2. The CDR3 has 15 residues. The junction had 3 bases not matched to a gene; V was cut back by 0 bases and J by 5 bases. The germline gives CDR1 MNHNY, CDR2 SVGAGI (reference sequence). The CDR3: CASSYSTGLADEQYF. CDR3 sequence (DNA): TGTGCCAGCAGTTACTCGACGGGACTAGCGGACGAGCAGTACTTC.

This clonotype was counted at least ten times. V and J are TRBV20-1 and TRBJ2-1; 9 positions agree with TRBD1. Unmatched junction bases numbered 8, after V lost 0 bases and J lost 5 bases. CDR1 is DFQATT, CDR2 SNEGSKA, per germline (reference sequence). This CDR3 has 16 amino acids. CDR3 DNA: TGCAGTGCTAGAGACCGGGACAGGGTGATCCACAATGAGCAGTTCTTC. Its translation: CSARDRDRVIHNEQFF.

This clonotype occurred a few times. The CDR3 protein is CASTRTGVDEQYF. The CDR3 DNA reads TGTGCCAGTACCCGGACAGGGGTGGACGAGCAGTACTTC. This chain links TRBV19 with TRBJ2-7; 9 bases line up with TRBD1. Looked up from germline, CDR1 is LNHDA and CDR2 is SQIVND (reference sequence). There are 13 residues in the CDR3. V lost 7 bases and J lost 5; bases outside the gene matches: 6.

At least ten counts were recorded for this clonotype. The chain uses TRBV7-2 and TRBJ1-5; no clear D gene. The V gene lost 1 base and the J gene lost 1 base, with 8 bases spanning the gap. There are 15 residues in the CDR3. Per germline, CDR1 SGHTA and CDR2 FQGNSA. CDR3 loop: CASSLEGYSNQPQHF. CDR3 nucleotides: TGTGCCAGCAGCTTAGAAGGGTACAGCAATCAGCCCCAGCATTTT.

V and J are TRBV20-1 and TRBJ2-3; 9 positions match TRBD1. CDR3 length: 17 amino acids. Unmatched junction bases numbered 12, after V lost 4 bases and J lost 1 base. Per the germline V gene, CDR1 is DFQATT and CDR2 is SNEGSKA (reference sequence). CDR3 sequence (DNA): TGCAGTGCTATTGGGACAGGGATGGGAAGAGGCACAGATACGCAGTATTTT. Amino acid sequence: CSAIGTGMGRGTDTQYF.

A few counts support this clonotype. The chain has TRBV20-1 and TRBJ2-7; 9 bases line up with TRBD2. The germline CDR1 and CDR2 sequences are DFQATT and SNEGSKA (reference sequence). The trim removed 3 bases at V and 2 bases at J, leaving 14 bases unmatched. The CDR3 length is 17 residues. Here the CDR3 reads CSARNENSGSYPYEQYF. CDR3 DNA: TGCAGTGCTAGGAATGAGAATAGCGGGAGTTACCCCTACGAGCAGTACTTC.

Remarks on this clonotype: A much bigger clone sits one base away, suggesting this may be a read error. The rearrangement uses TRBV5-1 and TRBJ2-3; 8 bases fit TRBD2. This CDR3 is built from 15 residues. The germline CDR1 and CDR2 sequences are SGHRS and YFSETQ. The DNA for the CDR3 is TGCGCCAGCAGCTTAACGGGAGGGCGGAGAGATACGCGGTATTTT. It translates to CASSLTGGRRDTRYF.

Ten or more counts support this clonotype. The chain joins TRBV29-1 to TRBJ1-3; 8 bases are shared with TRBD1. Germline V gene sequence: CDR1 SQVTM, CDR2 ANQGSEA. The V and J ends lost 6 bases and 0 bases, in that order; junction bases with no gene match: 4. The CDR3 runs to 14 residues. CDR3 sequence reads: CSVHGQGSGNTIYF. In nucleotides, the CDR3 is TGCAGCGTACATGGACAGGGCTCTGGAAACACCATATATTTT.

Many counts were recorded for this clonotype. The gene calls are TRBV6-2 or TRBV6-3 and TRBJ1-2; perhaps TRBD1 as D (5 bases). This CDR3 is built from 15 residues. Germline lookup yields CDR1 MNHEY and CDR2 SVGEGT. V was cut by 6 bases and J by 3 bases, with 17 bases left in between. CDR3 in amino acids: CASSTRDGRDYGYTF. Written as DNA, the CDR3 is TGTGCCAGCAGCACCCGGGACGGCAGGGACTATGGCTACACCTTC.